These T cell receptor beta chains were read from a single sample in a study of OX40 agonist ivuxolimab in advanced cancers. Sequencing was performed with immunoSEQ multiplex PCR; in TCRdb, only in-frame clones are kept and a portion is missing. Here the sample spans some 69,000 clones, about 91% being singletons. The source was CD4+ or CD8+ T cells sorted from blood, collected in a trial of the OX40 agonist ivuxolimab. The receptors come from an adult with an advanced solid tumor such as melanoma, head and neck, liver or kidney cancer. Both conserved end residues are part of each CDR3. A D gene is named only where the DNA matches it firmly. Clone size is given for some rows only: seen once, a few or many times, or a class if the clone is expanded.

clone size: once
D gene: -
J gene: TRBJ2-5
V gene: TRBV7-2
CDR3 protein: CASSRQTGTQETQYF
CDR3 DNA: TGTGCCAGCAGTCGACAGACAGGAACCCAAGAGACCCAGTACTTC

clone size: -
D gene: -
J gene: TRBJ2-1
V gene: TRBV9
CDR3 protein: CASSVAPSGATYNEQFF
CDR3 DNA: TGTGCCAGCAGCGTAGCCCCATCAGGGGCGACCTACAATGAGCAGTTCTTC

clone size: -
D gene: -
J gene: TRBJ2-5
V gene: TRBV28
CDR3 protein: CASSYAQEYDLETQYF
CDR3 DNA: TGTGCCAGCAGTTATGCCCAGGAGTACGACCTAGAGACCCAGTACTTC

clone size: once
D gene: -
J gene: TRBJ2-7
V gene: TRBV21-1
CDR3 protein: CASNCITGVFSKYF
CDR3 DNA: TGTGCCAGCAATTGCATCACAGGGGTGTTTTCTAAGTACTTC

clone size: once
D gene: -
J gene: TRBJ2-5
V gene: TRBV2
CDR3 protein: CACSQDRVGTQYF
CDR3 DNA: TGTGCCTGCAGTCAGGACCGCGTAGGGACCCAGTACTTC

clone size: -
D gene: -
J gene: TRBJ1-5
V gene: TRBV2
CDR3 protein: CASSDDRDQPQHF
CDR3 DNA: TGTGCCAGCAGTGACGATAGGGATCAGCCCCAGCATTTT

clone size: -
D gene: TRBD1
J gene: TRBJ2-1
V gene: TRBV30
CDR3 protein: CAWQPGQYYNEQFF
CDR3 DNA: TGTGCCTGGCAGCCGGGACAGTATTACAATGAGCAGTTCTTC

clone size: few
D gene: -
J gene: TRBJ1-1
V gene: TRBV10-1
CDR3 protein: CASRGTGKDEAFF
CDR3 DNA: TGCGCCAGCAGGGGTACAGGGAAAGATGAAGCTTTCTTT

clone size: -
D gene: -
J gene: TRBJ1-5
V gene: TRBV7-9
CDR3 protein: CASSLGVYNQPQHF
CDR3 DNA: TGTGCCAGCAGCTTAGGTGTCTACAATCAGCCCCAGCATTTT

clone size: -
D gene: -
J gene: TRBJ1-1
V gene: TRBV10-2
CDR3 protein: CASSESKGGEAFF
CDR3 DNA: TGCGCCAGCAGTGAGTCGAAAGGGGGTGAAGCTTTCTTT

clone size: -
D gene: -
J gene: TRBJ1-5
V gene: TRBV6-6
CDR3 protein: CASSQQYSNQPQHF
CDR3 DNA: TGTGCCAGCAGCCAACAATATAGCAATCAGCCCCAGCATTTT

clone size: -
D gene: -
J gene: TRBJ1-1
V gene: TRBV5-1
CDR3 protein: CASSLEQGVSFF
CDR3 DNA: TGCGCCAGCAGCTTGGAACAGGGTGTTTCTTTCTTT

clone size: few
D gene: TRBD1
J gene: TRBJ1-2
V gene: TRBV6-5
CDR3 protein: CASSPQGAGGYTF
CDR3 DNA: TGTGCCAGCAGCCCTCAGGGGGCCGGTGGCTACACCTTC

clone size: few
D gene: -
J gene: TRBJ2-2
V gene: TRBV5-1
CDR3 protein: CASSYGQPGELFF
CDR3 DNA: TGCGCCAGCAGCTATGGACAGCCCGGGGAGCTGTTTTTT

clone size: few
D gene: TRBD1
J gene: TRBJ2-1
V gene: TRBV2
CDR3 protein: CASSARTGGRDEQFF
CDR3 DNA: TGTGCCAGCAGTGCCCGGACAGGGGGCAGGGATGAGCAGTTCTTC

clone size: -
D gene: TRBD2
J gene: TRBJ2-5
V gene: TRBV7-2
CDR3 protein: CASSLGAGLAEPQYF
CDR3 DNA: TGTGCCAGCAGCTTAGGTGCGGGACTAGCGGAGCCCCAGTACTTC

clone size: once
D gene: TRBD2
J gene: TRBJ2-2
V gene: TRBV5-1
CDR3 protein: CASLGASGGGAGELFF
CDR3 DNA: TGCGCCAGCCTCGGGGCTAGCGGGGGCGGCGCCGGGGAGCTGTTTTTT

clone size: once
D gene: -
J gene: TRBJ2-2
V gene: TRBV28
CDR3 protein: CASSLGTHTGELFF
CDR3 DNA: TGTGCCAGCAGTTTGGGGACCCACACCGGGGAGCTGTTTTTT

clone size: -
D gene: -
J gene: TRBJ1-1
V gene: TRBV7-3
CDR3 protein: CASSVNPGMNTEAFF
CDR3 DNA: TGTGCCAGCAGCGTTAATCCGGGCATGAACACTGAAGCTTTCTTT

clone size: -
D gene: -
J gene: TRBJ2-1
V gene: TRBV10-3
CDR3 protein: CAISESTGAGAYLNEQFF
CDR3 DNA: TGTGCCATCAGTGAGTCGACTGGGGCGGGGGCTTACCTCAATGAGCAGTTCTTC

clone size: few
D gene: -
J gene: TRBJ1-6
V gene: TRBV2
CDR3 protein: CASSGRPGSPLHF
CDR3 DNA: TGTGCCAGCAGTGGTCGTCCCGGATCACCCCTCCACTTT

clone size: -
D gene: TRBD1
J gene: TRBJ2-7
V gene: TRBV5-6
CDR3 protein: CASSLGQPNYEQYF
CDR3 DNA: TGTGCCAGCAGCCTGGGACAGCCAAACTACGAGCAGTACTTC

clone size: -
D gene: TRBD2
J gene: TRBJ2-1
V gene: TRBV10-3
CDR3 protein: CAISDGGGYNEQFF
CDR3 DNA: TGTGCCATCAGTGATGGGGGGGGATACAATGAGCAGTTCTTC

clone size: -
D gene: -
J gene: TRBJ1-5
V gene: TRBV6-5
CDR3 protein: CASSYRADPNQPQHF
CDR3 DNA: TGTGCCAGCAGTTACCGAGCCGACCCTAATCAGCCCCAGCATTTT

clone size: -
D gene: -
J gene: TRBJ2-5
V gene: TRBV7-9
CDR3 protein: CASSPTTGVQETQYF
CDR3 DNA: TGTGCCAGCAGCCCCACCACAGGTGTACAAGAGACCCAGTACTTC

clone size: -
D gene: TRBD1
J gene: TRBJ1-6
V gene: TRBV2
CDR3 protein: CASSRGQGNSPLHF
CDR3 DNA: TGTGCCAGCAGCCGAGGACAGGGGAATTCACCCCTCCACTTT

clone size: -
D gene: TRBD2
J gene: TRBJ2-5
V gene: TRBV6-6
CDR3 protein: CASRSGLASQETQYF
CDR3 DNA: TGTGCCAGCAGGTCGGGACTAGCGAGCCAAGAGACCCAGTACTTC

clone size: -
D gene: TRBD2
J gene: TRBJ2-1
V gene: TRBV7-8
CDR3 protein: CASRPVGTSGRAGTVNEQFF
CDR3 DNA: TGTGCCAGCAGGCCGGTTGGGACTAGCGGGAGGGCCGGGACTGTCAATGAGCAGTTCTTC

clone size: -
D gene: -
J gene: TRBJ2-3
V gene: TRBV15
CDR3 protein: CATSRLADTQYF
CDR3 DNA: TGTGCCACCAGCAGACTGGCAGATACGCAGTATTTT

clone size: -
D gene: TRBD1
J gene: TRBJ1-5
V gene: TRBV6-5
CDR3 protein: CASSQGQGVSQPQHF
CDR3 DNA: TGTGCCAGCAGTCAGGGACAGGGGGTGAGTCAGCCCCAGCATTTT

clone size: -
D gene: TRBD1
J gene: TRBJ2-7
V gene: TRBV30
CDR3 protein: CAWRPGQVIYEQYF
CDR3 DNA: TGTGCCTGGAGACCGGGACAGGTGATCTACGAGCAGTACTTC

clone size: -
D gene: -
J gene: TRBJ2-7
V gene: TRBV7-3
CDR3 protein: CASSRDHTEQLYF
CDR3 DNA: TGTGCCAGCAGCCGTGACCATACCGAACAACTCTACTTC

clone size: -
D gene: TRBD1
J gene: TRBJ1-2
V gene: TRBV28
CDR3 protein: CASSRDRAGYTF
CDR3 DNA: TGTGCCAGCAGTCGGGACAGGGCTGGCTACACCTTC

clone size: once
D gene: TRBD1
J gene: TRBJ2-2
V gene: TRBV19
CDR3 protein: CASSTTGGTTGELFF
CDR3 DNA: TGTGCCAGTAGTACCACAGGGGGCACCACCGGGGAGCTGTTTTTT

clone size: -
D gene: -
J gene: TRBJ1-5
V gene: TRBV7-6
CDR3 protein: CASSLVNQPQHF
CDR3 DNA: TGTGCCAGCAGCTTAGTCAATCAGCCCCAGCATTTT